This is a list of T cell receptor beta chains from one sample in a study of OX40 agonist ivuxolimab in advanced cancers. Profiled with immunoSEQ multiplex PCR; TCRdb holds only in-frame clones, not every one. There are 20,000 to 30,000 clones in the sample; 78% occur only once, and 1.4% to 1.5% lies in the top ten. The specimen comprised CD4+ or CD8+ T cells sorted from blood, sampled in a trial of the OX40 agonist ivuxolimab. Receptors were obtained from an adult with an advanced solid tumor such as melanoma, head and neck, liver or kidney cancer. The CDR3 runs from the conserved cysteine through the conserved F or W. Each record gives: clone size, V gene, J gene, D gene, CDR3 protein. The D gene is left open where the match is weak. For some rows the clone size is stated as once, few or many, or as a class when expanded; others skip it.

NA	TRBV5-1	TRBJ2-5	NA	CASSLEGPKETQYF
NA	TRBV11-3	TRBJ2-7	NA	CASSLGPGSYEQYF
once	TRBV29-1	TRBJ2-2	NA	CSVERTANTGELFF
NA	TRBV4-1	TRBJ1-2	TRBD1	CASSRRDRDVLDTF
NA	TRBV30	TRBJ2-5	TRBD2	CAASRLAGGETQYF
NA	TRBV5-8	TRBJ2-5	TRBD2	CASSLRGLAGVETQYF
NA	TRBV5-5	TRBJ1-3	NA	CASSLQRNPGNTIYF
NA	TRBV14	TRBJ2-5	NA	CASSQGIQETQYF
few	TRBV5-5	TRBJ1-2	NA	CASSLDGTYGYTF
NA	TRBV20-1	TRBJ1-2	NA	CSASDYGYTF
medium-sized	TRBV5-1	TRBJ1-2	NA	CASSLDTGFSRYTF
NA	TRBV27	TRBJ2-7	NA	CASSLWGEQYF
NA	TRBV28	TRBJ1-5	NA	CASSLRQLNQPQHF
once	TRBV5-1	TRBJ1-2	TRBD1	CATTGTGNGYTF
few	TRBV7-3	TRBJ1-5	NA	CASSSDCQPQHF
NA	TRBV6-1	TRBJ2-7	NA	CASSPLGADSYEQYF
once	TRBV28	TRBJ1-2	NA	CASSFPALYGYTF
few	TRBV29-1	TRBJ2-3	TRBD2	CSVGGAGDNTDTQYF
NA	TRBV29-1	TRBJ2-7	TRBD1	CSVEDVQGKGTYEQYF
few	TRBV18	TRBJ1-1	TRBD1	CASSEQGTEAFF
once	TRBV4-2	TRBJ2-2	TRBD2	CASSQMAGGPTGELFF
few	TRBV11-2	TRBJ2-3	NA	CASSLGLSHTDTQYF
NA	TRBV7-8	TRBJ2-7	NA	CASSLRDSYYEQYF
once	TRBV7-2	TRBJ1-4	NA	CASSRTGEKLFF
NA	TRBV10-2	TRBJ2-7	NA	CASSRDRYEQYF
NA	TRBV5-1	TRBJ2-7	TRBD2	CASSLDWRGSSYEQYF
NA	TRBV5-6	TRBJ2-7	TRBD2	CASSGTSGPKYF
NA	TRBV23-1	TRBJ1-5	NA	CASSHREDSNQPQHF
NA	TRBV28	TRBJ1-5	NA	CASSFGRGRGGQPQHF
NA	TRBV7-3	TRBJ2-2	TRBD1	CASSFLAAGQGSTGELFF
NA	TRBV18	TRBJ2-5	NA	CASSSGGTGETQYF
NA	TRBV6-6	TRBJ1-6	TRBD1	CASWDRETSPLHF
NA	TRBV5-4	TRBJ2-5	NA	CASSLGPSSEETQYF
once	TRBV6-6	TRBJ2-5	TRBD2	CATHVGGGGQETQYF
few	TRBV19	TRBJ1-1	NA	CASSIEGTRSAFF